The clone carrying this TCR beta chain was observed many times. Its antigen is unknown. MiXCR, run by TCRdb on the reads, gives a single entry per CDR3 protein. Of hundreds of thousands of distinct CDR3 sequences listed, under 55% are singletons. Germline-derived CDR1 and CDR2 are ENHRY and SYGVKD. Trimming cost V 6 bases and J 1 base; bases outside gene matches: 9. The length of the CDR3 is 15 residues. These data are taken from a study of T cell repertoires in cytomegalovirus infection. Overall study context: An indication of both CMV infection and matching HLA type came from public TCR beta signatures.

The chain recombines TRBV10-3 with TRBJ2-7; 7 positions agree with TRBD1. The clonotype was recovered from a human donor in good health (CMV status not recorded). Some clones in this sample may be carry-over from other donors' samples. The sequences come from cultured PBMCs, collected from culture after CMV antigen stimulation. CDR3 in amino acids: CAISRPDRASYEQYF. As DNA, the CDR3 is TGTGCCATCAGCCGACCAGACAGGGCATCCTACGAGCAGTACTTC.